This TCR beta chain stems from a study of graft-versus-host responses after intestinal transplantation. Overall study: Each recipient received a multivisceral, liver-intestinal, or isolated intestinal graft. Findings and limits, study-wide: Researchers found GvH clones in recipient marrow, and some showed up first in ileum or blood.

The germline CDR1 and CDR2 sequences are SGHNT and YYREEE (reference sequence). The ends lost 1 base at V and 3 bases at J; junction bases unmatched: 7. The CDR3 totals 16 residues. Here immunoSEQ multiplex PCR was the method, and the copy in TCRdb shows in-frame clones only, minus some. The table records 35,000 to 45,000 clones, just under 90% of them present only once. In regard to this clone: Its antigen is unknown.

This material consisted of PBMCs, taken roughly 270 days after transplant. The rearrangement uses TRBV5-4 and TRBJ1-2; 9 bases match TRBD1. This clonotype was sampled from a human patient who received an intestinal transplant, so some T cells may come from the graft donor. The CDR3 loop is CASSLMGGQGYYGYTF. The CDR3 DNA reads TGTGCCAGCAGCTTGATGGGGGGACAGGGATACTATGGCTACACCTTC.